The TCR beta chain under discussion was sequenced for a study of blood T cell repertoires in COVID-19. Study-wide background: The United States, Italy and Spain were the sources of the acute and convalescent COVID-19 samples. Sources were T cells, B-cell-depleted T cells, or PBMCs; the material itself was cDNA or gDNA.

Data came from immunoSEQ multiplex PCR; TCRdb stores just in-frame clones and leaves some out. The data contain over 300,000 clones, 90% of them singletons. Sequencing was done on a sample of peripheral blood. This sequence originates from a man between 18 and 29 years old with active or convalescent COVID-19.

The CDR3 is CSGQGNYGYTF. The DNA for the CDR3 is TGCAGTGGCCAGGGTAACTATGGCTACACCTTC. V usage is TRBV20-1 and J usage is TRBJ1-2; TRBD1 might be the D (5 bases). This CDR3 spans 11 amino acids. The germline CDR1 and CDR2 sequences are DFQATT and SNEGSKA (reference sequence). V lost 7 bases to trimming and J lost 1 base, with 7 bases between them.